Below are 8 T cell receptor beta chains sequenced from a single sample in a study of cytomegalovirus exposure and HLA in healthy donors. This PCR relied on a set of 60 Vbeta primers and 13 Jbeta primers. Profiled with immunoSEQ multiplex PCR; TCRdb holds only in-frame clones, not every one. The sample lists around 93,000 clones, roughly four fifths occurring once. Sequences were obtained from PBMCs. The receptor set was obtained from a man aged 30-40 years in good health and CMV-seropositive.

This CDR3 reads CAISDPGGAFF. CDR3 coding DNA: TGTGCCATCAGTGATCCTGGGGGGGCTTTCTTT. The chain carries TRBV10-3 and TRBJ1-1, with D possibly TRBD1 on 5 matching bases. CDR3 length equals 11 residues. V was pared by 3 bases and J by 11 bases, with 10 bases between. CDR1 is ENHRY and CDR2 is SYGVKD in the germline V gene.

The chain couples TRBV28 to TRBJ2-7; 7 nucleotides match TRBD2. The CDR3 spans 14 residues. Germline V CDR1 and CDR2: MDHEN, SYDVKM. V shed 6 bases, J shed 2 bases, and the junction held 7 bases outside the gene matches. CDR3 in amino acids: CASRERDPTYEQYF. The CDR3 DNA sequence: TGTGCCAGCAGGGAGCGGGACCCTACCTACGAGCAGTACTTC.

The chain recombines TRBV12-5 with TRBJ1-1, with D perhaps matching TRBD1 (6 bases). V was pared by 7 bases and J by 1 base, with 13 bases between. Germline lookup yields CDR1 LGHNT and CDR2 FRNRAP. The CDR3 consists of 14 residues. The CDR3 DNA reads TGTGCTAGTGCCATAACAGGGAGGAACACTGAAGCTTTCTTT. Protein product: CASAITGRNTEAFF.

This chain uses TRBV5-4 with TRBJ2-3; TRBD2 aligns across 8 bases. This CDR3 contains 15 residues. Germline lookup yields CDR1 SGHNT and CDR2 YYREEE (reference sequence). Unmatched junction bases numbered 8, after V lost 5 bases and J lost 3 bases. The CDR3 nucleotides read TGTGCCAGCAGTTACGACGGGGGGGGAACAGATACGCAGTATTTT. Amino acid sequence: CASSYDGGGTDTQYF.

This clone was recorded once. The DNA of the CDR3 is TGTGCCAGCAGTTTATACCCAGCCCCTAGGGGTAACGAGCAGTACTTC. It yields the protein CASSLYPAPRGNEQYF. The chain employs TRBV28 and TRBJ2-7; D might be TRBD1 (5 bases). The CDR3 totals 16 residues. Germline loops: CDR1 MDHEN, CDR2 SYDVKM. Deletions cut 1 base from V and 5 bases from J, with 18 bases between.

V usage is TRBV6-1 and J usage is TRBJ2-7; 7 bases line up with TRBD2. This CDR3 contains 12 residues. Germline V gives CDR1 MNHNS, CDR2 SASEGT. The V segment lost 6 bases and the J segment 4 bases; nucleotides outside the gene matches: 3. In DNA, the CDR3 is TGTGCCAGCAGGGGTAGCGGGTACGAGCAGTACTTC. Protein sequence: CASRGSGYEQYF.

The chain links TRBV10-1 to TRBJ2-7; D uncertain. V lost 0 bases and J 0 bases, leaving 9 bases between the germline ends. Germline CDR1 and CDR2: WNHNN and SYGVQD (reference sequence). CDR3 size: 15 residues. CDR3 in amino acids: CASSESIWSSYEQYF. The CDR3 DNA reads TGCGCCAGCAGTGAGTCGATATGGAGCTCCTACGAGCAGTACTTC.

J is TRBJ1-1 and V is TRBV18; unclear D gene. CDR3 size: 15 residues. Trimming cost V 3 bases and J 3 bases, with 14 bases left between them. CDR1 and CDR2 (germline): KGHSH, LQKENI. For the CDR3, the DNA is TGTGCCAGCTCACCCCCGGGAAGGGAAGACACTGAAGCTTTCTTT. Translating gives CASSPPGREDTEAFF.